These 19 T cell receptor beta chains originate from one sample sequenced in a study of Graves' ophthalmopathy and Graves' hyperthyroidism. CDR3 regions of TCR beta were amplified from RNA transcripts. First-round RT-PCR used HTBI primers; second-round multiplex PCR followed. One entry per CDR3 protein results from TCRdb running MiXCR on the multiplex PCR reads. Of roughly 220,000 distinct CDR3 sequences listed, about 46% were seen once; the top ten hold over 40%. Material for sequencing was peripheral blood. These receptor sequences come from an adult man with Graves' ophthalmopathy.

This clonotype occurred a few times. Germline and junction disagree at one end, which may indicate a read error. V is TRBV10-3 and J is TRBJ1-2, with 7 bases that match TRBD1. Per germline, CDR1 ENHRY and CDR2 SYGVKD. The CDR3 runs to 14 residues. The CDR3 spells CASSVAGQSYGYTF. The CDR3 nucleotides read TGTGCCAGCAGTGTCGCGGGACAGAGCTATGGCTACACCTTC.

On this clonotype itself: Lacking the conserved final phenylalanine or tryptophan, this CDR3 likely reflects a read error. CDR3: CAISPQGGTSGRTSSYEQYL. The CDR3, as DNA: TGTGCCATCAGCCCCCAAGGAGGGACTAGCGGGAGAACGAGCTCCTACGAGCAGTACCTC. J is TRBJ2-7 and V is TRBV10-3, with 14 bases aligning to TRBD2. The trim removed 6 bases at V and 0 bases at J, leaving 16 bases unmatched. This CDR3 region has 20 residues. Per the germline V gene, CDR1 is ENHRY and CDR2 is SYGVKD.

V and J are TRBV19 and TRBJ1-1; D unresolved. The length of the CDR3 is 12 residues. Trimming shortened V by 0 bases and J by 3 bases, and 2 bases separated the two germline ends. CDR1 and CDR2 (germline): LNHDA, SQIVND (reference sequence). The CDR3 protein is CASSIDDTEAFF. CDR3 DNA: TGTGCCAGTAGTATAGATGACACTGAAGCTTTCTTT. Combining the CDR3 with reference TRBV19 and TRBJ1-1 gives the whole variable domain DGGITQSPKYLFRKEGQNVTLSCEQNLNHDAMYWYRQDPGQGLRLIYYSQIVNDFQKGDIAEGYSVSREKKESFPLTVTSAQKNPTAFYLCASSIDDTEAFFGQGTRLTVV.

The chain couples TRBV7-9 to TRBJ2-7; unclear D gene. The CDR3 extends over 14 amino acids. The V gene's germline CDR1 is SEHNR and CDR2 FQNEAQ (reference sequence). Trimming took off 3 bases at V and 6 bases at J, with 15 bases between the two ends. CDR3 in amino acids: CASSFLDLLPEQYF. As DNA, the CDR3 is TGTGCCAGCAGCTTCCTGGACCTCCTGCCCGAGCAGTACTTC. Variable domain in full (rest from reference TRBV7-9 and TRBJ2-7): DTGVSQNPRHKITKRGQNVTFRCDPISEHNRLYWYRQTLGQGPEFLTYFQNEAQLEKSRLLSDRFSAERPKGSFSTLEIQRTEQGDSAMYLCASSFLDLLPEQYFGPGTRLTVT.

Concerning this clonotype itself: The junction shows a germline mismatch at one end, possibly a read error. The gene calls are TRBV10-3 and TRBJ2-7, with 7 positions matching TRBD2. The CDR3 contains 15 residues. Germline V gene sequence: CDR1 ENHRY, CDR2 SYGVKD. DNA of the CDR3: TGTGCCAGCAGTCCATTAGGGGCGGGAGCCTACGAGCAGTACTTC. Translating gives CASSPLGAGAYEQYF.

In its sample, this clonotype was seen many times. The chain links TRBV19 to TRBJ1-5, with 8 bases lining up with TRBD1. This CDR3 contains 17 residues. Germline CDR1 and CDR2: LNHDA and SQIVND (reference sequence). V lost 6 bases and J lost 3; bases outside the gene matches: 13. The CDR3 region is CASRPTGQEGHNQPQHF. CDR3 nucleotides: TGTGCCAGTAGACCCACGGGACAGGAGGGCCACAATCAGCCCCAGCATTTT.

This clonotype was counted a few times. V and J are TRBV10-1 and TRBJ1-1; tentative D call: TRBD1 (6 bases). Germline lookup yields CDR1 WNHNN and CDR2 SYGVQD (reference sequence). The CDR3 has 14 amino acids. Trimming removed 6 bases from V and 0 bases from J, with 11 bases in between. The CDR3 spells CASSQGTMNTEAFF. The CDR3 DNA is TGCGCCAGCAGCCAGGGGACGATGAACACTGAAGCTTTCTTT.

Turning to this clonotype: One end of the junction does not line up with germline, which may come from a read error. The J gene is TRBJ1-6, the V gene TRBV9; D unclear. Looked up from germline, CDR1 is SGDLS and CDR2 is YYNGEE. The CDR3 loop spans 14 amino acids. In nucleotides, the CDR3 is TGCGCCAGCAGCGAGGACGTATATAATTCACCCCTCCACTTT. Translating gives CASSEDVYNSPLHF.

The DNA for the CDR3 is TGTGCCATCAGTGAGTCGGTCGGGGTCTACGTAGGGACTGAAGCTTTCTTT. Protein: CAISESVGVYVGTEAFF. The rearrangement joins TRBV10-3 to TRBJ1-1, with unresolved D. The germline V gene has CDR1 ENHRY and CDR2 SYGVKD. V lost 0 bases and J 5 bases, leaving 19 bases between the germline ends. This CDR3 region has 17 residues.

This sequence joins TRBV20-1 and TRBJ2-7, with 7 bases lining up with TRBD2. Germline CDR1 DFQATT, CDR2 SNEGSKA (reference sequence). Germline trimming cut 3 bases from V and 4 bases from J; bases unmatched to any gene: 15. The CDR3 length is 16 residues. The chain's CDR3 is CSARPNPGTGGYEQYF. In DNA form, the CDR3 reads TGCAGTGCTAGGCCCAATCCAGGGACGGGGGGTTACGAGCAGTACTTC.

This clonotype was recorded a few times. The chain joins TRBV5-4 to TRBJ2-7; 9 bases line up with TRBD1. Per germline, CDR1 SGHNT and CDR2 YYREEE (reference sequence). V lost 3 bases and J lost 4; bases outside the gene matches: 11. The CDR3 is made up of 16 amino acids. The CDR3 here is CASSSSFGTGTYEQYF. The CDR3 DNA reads TGTGCCAGCAGCTCCAGCTTTGGGACAGGGACTTACGAGCAGTACTTC.

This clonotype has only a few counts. The DNA for the CDR3 is TGCAGTGCTAGTAAAGGGTGGACGTCCTACGAGCAGTACTTC. Its translation is CSASKGWTSYEQYF. The chain employs TRBV20-1 and TRBJ2-7; no definite D call. The CDR3 loop spans 14 amino acids. CDR1 and CDR2 (germline): DFQATT, SNEGSKA (reference sequence). Between the trimmed V and J ends, which lost 3 bases and 1 base, there was a span of 13 bases.

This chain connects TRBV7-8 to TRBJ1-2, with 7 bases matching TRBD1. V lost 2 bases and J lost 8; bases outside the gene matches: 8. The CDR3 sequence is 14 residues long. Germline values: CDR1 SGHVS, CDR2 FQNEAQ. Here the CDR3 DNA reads TGTGCCAGCAGCTTACTGACAGGGATTGGAGGCTACACCTTC. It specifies CASSLLTGIGGYTF.

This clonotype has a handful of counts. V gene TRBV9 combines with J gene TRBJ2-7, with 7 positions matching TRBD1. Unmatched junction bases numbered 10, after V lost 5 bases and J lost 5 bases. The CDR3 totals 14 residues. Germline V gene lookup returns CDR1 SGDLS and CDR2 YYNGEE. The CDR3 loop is CASSFRDSIDEQYF. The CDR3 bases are TGTGCCAGCAGTTTCCGGGACAGTATCGACGAGCAGTACTTC.

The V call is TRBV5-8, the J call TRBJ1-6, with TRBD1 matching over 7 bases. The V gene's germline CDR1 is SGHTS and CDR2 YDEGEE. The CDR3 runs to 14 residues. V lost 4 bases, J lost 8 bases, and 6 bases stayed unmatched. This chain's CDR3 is CASSPGQEYSPLHF. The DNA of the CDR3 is TGTGCCAGCAGCCCTGGACAGGAATATTCACCCCTCCACTTT.

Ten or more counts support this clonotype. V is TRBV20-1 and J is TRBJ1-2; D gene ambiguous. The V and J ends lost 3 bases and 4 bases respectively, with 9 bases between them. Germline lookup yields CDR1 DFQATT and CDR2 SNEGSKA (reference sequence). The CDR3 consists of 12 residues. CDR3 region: CSARPGLYGYTF. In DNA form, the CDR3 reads TGCAGTGCTAGGCCCGGACTCTATGGCTACACCTTC.

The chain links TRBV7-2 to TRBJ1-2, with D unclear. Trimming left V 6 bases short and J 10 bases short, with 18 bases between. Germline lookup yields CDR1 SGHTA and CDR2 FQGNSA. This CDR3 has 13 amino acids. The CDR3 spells CASSPPRPTDYTF. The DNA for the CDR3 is TGTGCCAGCAGTCCCCCCAGACCCACTGACTACACCTTC.

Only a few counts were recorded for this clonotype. CDR3: CASSPQGRFDIGYGYTF. CDR3 DNA: TGTGCCAGCAGCCCCCAAGGACGGTTTGATATTGGGTATGGCTACACCTTC. The chain has TRBV9 and TRBJ1-2; D not certain. Trimming removed 4 bases from V and 5 bases from J, with 24 bases in between. The CDR3 extends over 17 amino acids. Germline CDR1 SGDLS, CDR2 YYNGEE.

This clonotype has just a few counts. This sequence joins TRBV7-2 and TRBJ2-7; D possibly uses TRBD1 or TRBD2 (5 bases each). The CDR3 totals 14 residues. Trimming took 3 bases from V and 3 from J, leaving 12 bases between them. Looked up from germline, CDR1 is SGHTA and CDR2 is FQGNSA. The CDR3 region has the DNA TGTGCCAGCAGCTTGGGGGAACTCGGCTACGAGCAGTACTTC. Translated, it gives CASSLGELGYEQYF. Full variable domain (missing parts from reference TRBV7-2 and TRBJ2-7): GAGVSQSPSNKVTEKGKDVELRCDPISGHTALYWYRQSLGQGLEFLIYFQGNSAPDKSGLPSDRFSAERTGGSVSTLTIQRTQQEDSAVYLCASSLGELGYEQYFGPGTRLTVT.